The 24 T cell receptor beta chains below were found in one sample sequenced in a study of blood T cell repertoires in COVID-19. TCRdb's table, derived via immunoSEQ multiplex PCR, lists solely in-frame clones and lacks some. Here the sample spans around 300,000 clones, just under 85% being singletons. The sequencing input was peripheral blood. The receptor source for this set is a woman between 45 and 60 years old with active or convalescent COVID-19.

This chain uses TRBV6-1 with TRBJ1-6, with D tentatively TRBD1 (5 bases). The CDR3 runs 14 residues. Trimming removed 2 bases from V and 10 bases from J, with 12 bases in between. The V gene's germline CDR1 is MNHNS and CDR2 SASEGT. The CDR3 coding sequence is TGTGCCAGCAGTGAAATAGGGGAAGACTCACCCCTCCACTTT. Translated, it gives CASSEIGEDSPLHF.

The CDR3 DNA follows: TGTGCCAGCAGCCCGGGGGTTGGTGAGCAGTTCTTC. Its translation: CASSPGVGEQFF. The chain links TRBV3-1 (or the pseudogene TRBV3-2) to TRBJ2-1; D may be TRBD2 (6 bases). In germline, CDR1 is LGHDT, CDR2 YNNKEL (reference sequence). This CDR3 contains 12 residues. With 4 bases removed from V and 9 bases from J, the gap between germline ends came to 10 bases.

The chain employs TRBV7-6 and TRBJ2-5, with D maybe TRBD2 (6 bases). The CDR3 covers 15 residues. Between the trimmed V and J ends, which lost 8 bases and 2 bases, there was a span of 18 bases. Germline-derived CDR1 and CDR2 are SGHVS and FNYEAQ. CDR3 sequence (DNA): TGTGCCAGCGATCATGGGGGACTGGGGCAAGAGACCCAGTACTTC. The encoded protein is CASDHGGLGQETQYF. The entire variable domain, with the rest obtained from reference TRBV7-6 and TRBJ2-5, is as follows: GAGVSQSPRYKVTKRGQDVALRCDPISGHVSLYWYRQALGQGPEFLTYFNYEAQQDKSGLPNDRFSAERPEGSISTLTIQRTEQRDSAMYRCASDHGGLGQETQYFGPGTRLLVL.

The rearrangement links TRBV6-6 to TRBJ1-2, with 9 bases that match TRBD1. The J segment lost 7 bases and the V segment lost 5 bases, leaving 5 bases of the junction unmatched. The CDR3 sequence is 13 residues long. The germline V gene has CDR1 MNHNY and CDR2 SVGAGI (reference sequence). The CDR3 nucleotides are TGTGCCAGCAGTGACCGGGACAGGGCTGGCTACACCTTC. Its protein is CASSDRDRAGYTF.

J is TRBJ2-1 and V is TRBV4-1, with D possibly TRBD1 on 6 matching bases. The CDR3 runs 16 residues. CDR1 and CDR2 from the germline V gene are MGHRA and YSYEKL. The ends were cut back, 0 bases at V and 9 bases at J, with 18 bases in the middle. CDR3 in amino acids: CASSQDDRTRVREQFF. CDR3 nucleotide sequence: TGCGCCAGCAGCCAAGATGACAGGACGCGAGTGCGTGAGCAGTTCTTC.

The chain has TRBV6-1 and TRBJ1-3; D gene uncertain. CDR3 length: 13 amino acids. The V and J ends lost 2 bases and 3 bases respectively, with 5 bases between them. Germline V CDR1 and CDR2: MNHNS, SASEGT. CDR3 bases: TGTGCCAGCAGTGAATCGGTTGGAAACACCATATATTTT. Its protein product is CASSESVGNTIYF.

In its sample, this clone was seen many times. The chain has TRBV30 and TRBJ1-2; 7 bases fit TRBD1. V dropped 2 bases and J dropped 6; count of bases not matched to a gene: 3. The CDR3 extends over 12 amino acids. Germline V gene data show CDR1 as GTSNPN and CDR2 as SVGIG (reference sequence). In DNA form, the CDR3 reads TGTGCCTGGAGTTTCAGGGGGGATGGCTACACCTTC. It codes for CAWSFRGDGYTF.

The rearrangement uses TRBV5-1 and TRBJ2-3; D gene ambiguous. The CDR3 loop spans 13 amino acids. Germline-derived CDR1 and CDR2 are SGHRS and YFSETQ. Trimming removed 0 bases at V and 10 bases at J, with 12 bases between. CDR3 loop: CASSLAPVDSQYF. The CDR3 nucleotides are TGCGCCAGCAGCTTGGCCCCGGTAGACTCGCAGTATTTT.

Details on this clone: The junction shows a germline mismatch at one end, possibly a read error. The chain employs TRBV29-1 and TRBJ1-1; D is undetermined. The CDR3 runs to 12 residues. Germline assignment: CDR1 SQVTM and CDR2 ANQGSEA. DNA for the CDR3: TGCAGCGTTGAAGATCGGGCGGGTCCCCGGGGCTTT. This gives the protein CSVEDRAGPRGF.

The chain links TRBV28 to TRBJ2-1, with 13 bases lining up with TRBD2. The CDR3 length is 15 residues. Germline CDR1 MDHEN, CDR2 SYDVKM. V shed 5 bases, J shed 8 bases, and the junction held 6 bases outside the gene matches. The CDR3 region is CASSIGLAGADEQFF. The CDR3 DNA is TGTGCCAGCAGTATAGGACTAGCGGGGGCGGATGAGCAGTTCTTC. Variable domain in full (rest from reference TRBV28 and TRBJ2-1): DVKVTQSSRYLVKRTGEKVFLECVQDMDHENMFWYRQDPGLGLRLIYFSYDVKMKEKGDIPEGYSVSREKKERFSLILESASTNQTSMYLCASSIGLAGADEQFFGPGTRLTVL.

This chain links TRBV5-1 with TRBJ2-2, with 9 bases fitting TRBD2. This CDR3 has 17 amino acids. The germline V gene encodes CDR1 SGHRS and CDR2 YFSETQ. Unmatched junction bases numbered 15, after V lost 8 bases and J lost 4 bases. The CDR3 region has the DNA TGCGCCAGTCTTGGCACTGTAGCGGGAGTCTTCACCGGGGAGCTGTTTTTT. This encodes CASLGTVAGVFTGELFF. The variable domain in full, with the rest retrieved from reference TRBV5-1 and TRBJ2-2, is KAGVTQTPRYLIKTRGQQVTLSCSPISGHRSVSWYQQTPGQGLQFLFEYFSETQRNKGNFPGRFSGRQFSNSRSEMNVSTLELGDSALYLCASLGTVAGVFTGELFFGEGSRLTVL.

This chain joins TRBV5-1 and TRBJ2-2; 12 bases match TRBD1. Germline lookup yields CDR1 SGHRS and CDR2 YFSETQ. V was pared by 0 bases and J by 4 bases, with 10 bases of the junction left unmatched. This CDR3 has 19 residues. CDR3 coding DNA: TGCGCCAGCAGCTTGGGGGACAGGGGGCTTTCATCGGGCACCGGGGAGCTGTTTTTT. Translating it yields CASSLGDRGLSSGTGELFF.

The gene calls are TRBV5-4 and TRBJ2-5; possible D gene TRBD2, 7 bases. Trimming left V 4 bases short and J 5 bases short, with 15 bases between. From germline, CDR1 is SGHNT and CDR2 YYREEE (reference sequence). There are 14 residues in the CDR3. Here the CDR3 reads CASSGGGTKETQYF. In DNA form, the CDR3 reads TGTGCCAGCAGCGGGGGAGGGACAAAGGAGACCCAGTACTTC.

The chain couples TRBV11-2 to TRBJ2-5, with D possibly being TRBD2 (5 bases). The CDR3 sequence is 12 residues long. Deletions cut 0 bases from V and 10 bases from J, with 9 bases between. Germline V lookup: CDR1 SGHAT, CDR2 FQNNGV. CDR3 amino acids: CASSLDPGSQYF. The DNA of the CDR3 is TGTGCCAGCAGCTTAGACCCGGGAAGCCAGTACTTC.

The J gene is TRBJ2-7, the V gene TRBV9, with TRBD2 matching 16 bases. J lost 0 bases, V lost 3 bases, and 9 bases had no gene match. CDR1 is SGDLS and CDR2 is YYNGEE in the germline V gene. CDR3 length: 19 residues. The CDR3 spells CASSAGLAGGSPSSYEQYF. CDR3 DNA sequence: TGTGCCAGCAGCGCGGGACTAGCGGGAGGGTCCCCCTCCTCCTACGAGCAGTACTTC.

CDR3 bases: TGCGCCAGCAGCTCCGGGACAGGGTATTCGGATGGCTACACCTTC. Its translation: CASSSGTGYSDGYTF. The V call is TRBV5-1, the J call TRBJ1-2; TRBD1 matches 9 bases. Germline V gene lookup returns CDR1 SGHRS and CDR2 YFSETQ. Unmatched junction bases numbered 9, after V lost 3 bases and J lost 6 bases. The length of the CDR3 is 15 residues.

The chain links TRBV7-8 to TRBJ1-4; 8 bases are shared with TRBD1. This CDR3 region has 16 residues. After removal of 4 bases from V and 2 bases from J, the junction contained 6 bases not matched to a gene. The germline gives CDR1 SGHVS, CDR2 FQNEAQ. The DNA of the CDR3 is TGTGCCAGCAGCTCCTACAGGGGGTTCACTAATGAAAAACTGTTTTTT. Amino acids: CASSSYRGFTNEKLFF.

This chain joins TRBV14 and TRBJ2-7, with a weak D call TRBD1 (5 bases). The length of the CDR3 is 12 residues. From germline, CDR1 is SGHDN and CDR2 FVKESK. V was cut by 5 bases and J by 2 bases, with 7 bases left in between. Here the CDR3 reads CASSRQPYEQYF. CDR3 nucleotides: TGTGCCAGCAGCAGACAGCCCTACGAGCAGTACTTC.

The rearrangement joins TRBV7-9 to TRBJ2-1; D gene unclear. The CDR3 covers 12 residues. Trimming shortened V by 3 bases and J by 8 bases, and 8 bases separated the two germline ends. Germline V gene sequence: CDR1 SEHNR, CDR2 FQNEAQ (reference sequence). CDR3 in DNA: TGTGCCAGCAGCTTGTCACTCTATGAGCAGTTCTTC. This codes for CASSLSLYEQFF.

V usage is TRBV28 and J usage is TRBJ1-6; weak D call: TRBD1 (6 bases). Germline V gene lookup returns CDR1 MDHEN and CDR2 SYDVKM. Trimming removed 6 bases from V and 7 bases from J, with 16 bases in between. The CDR3 is 15 amino acids. CDR3 DNA sequence: TGTGCCAGCAGCTATACAGGGATGGTGAATTCACCCCTCCACTTT. It is translated as CASSYTGMVNSPLHF. Full variable domain (missing parts from reference TRBV28 and TRBJ1-6): DVKVTQSSRYLVKRTGEKVFLECVQDMDHENMFWYRQDPGLGLRLIYFSYDVKMKEKGDIPEGYSVSREKKERFSLILESASTNQTSMYLCASSYTGMVNSPLHFGNGTRLTVT.

CDR3 sequence reads: CASTSSGAPRQYF. CDR3 nucleotide sequence: TGTGCCAGCACCTCTAGCGGAGCCCCGCGGCAGTACTTC. V usage is TRBV28 and J usage is TRBJ2-7; 7 bases match TRBD2. Germline assignment: CDR1 MDHEN and CDR2 SYDVKM. The CDR3 covers 13 residues. Unmatched junction bases numbered 12, after V lost 7 bases and J lost 9 bases.

V gene TRBV6-2 or TRBV6-3 combines with J gene TRBJ1-2; D is unresolved. Germline V gene sequence: CDR1 MNHEY, CDR2 SVGEGT. This CDR3 spans 15 amino acids. V was cut by 6 bases and J by 8 bases, with 22 bases left in between. CDR3 in amino acids: CASSVSPGAVRGYTF. The DNA for the CDR3 is TGTGCCAGCAGCGTCTCCCCCGGAGCGGTCCGGGGCTACACCTTC.

The rearrangement uses TRBV29-1 and TRBJ1-5, with D possibly TRBD1 on 6 matching bases. Trimming took 6 bases from V and 0 from J, leaving 12 bases between them. Germline CDR1 reads SQVTM; CDR2 reads ANQGSEA. The CDR3 is made up of 14 amino acids. DNA of the CDR3: TGCAGCGTCGCGGGGGGCAATAGCAATCAGCCCCAGCATTTT. This codes for CSVAGGNSNQPQHF.

CDR3 protein: CASSYRDRGSLGYGYTF. The CDR3 DNA reads TGTGCCAGCAGCTACCGGGACAGGGGGTCCTTAGGCTATGGCTACACCTTC. The gene calls are TRBV2 and TRBJ1-2; TRBD1 agrees at 11 bases. CDR1 and CDR2 (germline): SNHLY, FYNNEI. This CDR3 comprises 17 residues. The V segment lost 6 bases and the J segment 4 bases; nucleotides outside the gene matches: 13.